The present TCR beta chain was sequenced within a study of blood T cell repertoires in COVID-19. For the study at large: The cDNA or gDNA used as material had been derived from T cells, B-cell-depleted T cells, or PBMCs.

The CDR3 is made up of 13 amino acids. Deletions cut 4 bases from V and 5 bases from J, with 10 bases between. Germline V gene sequence: CDR1 SGHNT, CDR2 YYREEE (reference sequence). This clone was found a few times. In the authors' workflow: Researchers report that nucleated cell counts were estimated from reference gene primer amplification. Produced via immunoSEQ multiplex PCR; TCRdb's table is partial and in-frame only. That table gives V, J and clone size, and the DNA gave D and trimming. The sample has 50,000 to 65,000 clones, 72% seen once. This TCR was recovered from a woman in her 70s with COVID-19, enrolled during active disease. The sample was peripheral blood. The V call is TRBV5-4, the J call TRBJ2-1; D is perhaps TRBD2 (6 bases). The DNA for the CDR3 is TGTGCCAGCAGCCCAGGGAGGAACAATGAGCAGTTCTTC. Residues: CASSPGRNNEQFF.